The text below deals with one T cell receptor (beta chain). These donors counted as nominally healthy when sampled, but unrecorded immune exposures were likely. CDR1 SGHRS and CDR2 YFSETQ come from the germline V gene. The CDR3 contains 15 residues. The V gene end was trimmed by 4 bases and the J gene end by 3 bases; junction bases not matched to a gene: 5. The entry originates in a study of cytomegalovirus exposure and HLA in healthy donors. Vbeta (60) and Jbeta (13) primers were used in the PCR. Authors' processing steps: About 80 million unique TCR beta chains, 9.5 million to 11 million of them shared, were counted by a later analysis. Data came from immunoSEQ multiplex PCR; TCRdb stores just in-frame clones and leaves some out. That table furnishes V, J and clone size, whereas the DNA furnished D and trimming. The data contain about 100,000 clones, 74% of them seen just once; the ten biggest clones take up about 2.5%.

The TCR sequence derives from a man aged 45-65 years in good health and CMV-seropositive. The rearrangement joins TRBV5-1 to TRBJ2-1; TRBD2 matches 9 bases. The sample consisted of PBMCs. The CDR3, as DNA: TGCGCCAGCAGCCTGGGACTAGCTGACTACAATGAGCAGTTCTTC. Its translation is CASSLGLADYNEQFF.